One and the same sample provided the 16 T cell receptor beta chains below, sequenced in a study of T cells in Graves' hyperthyroidism and ophthalmopathy. RNA transcripts were the template for amplifying TCR beta CDR3 regions. RT-PCR in the first round (using the HTBI primer set) targeted the TCR CDR3. In TCRdb, the multiplex PCR reads were re-called with MiXCR into one record per CDR3 protein. The data contain about 580,000 distinct CDR3 sequences, roughly 14% of them singletons. The source material was blood. These receptors all come from a woman aged 25 to 45 with Graves' hyperthyroidism that later progressed to Graves' ophthalmopathy.

This clonotype was seen a handful of times. The V and J genes are TRBV20-1 and TRBJ2-1, with 9 nucleotides matching TRBD1. The ends lost 6 bases at V and 7 bases at J; junction bases unmatched: 4. The V gene's germline CDR1 is DFQATT and CDR2 SNEGSKA (reference sequence). CDR3 size: 12 residues. CDR3 coding DNA: TGCAGTGCAAGGACAGGGGTAAATGAGCAGTTCTTC. This encodes CSARTGVNEQFF.

This clonotype was found many times. This rearrangement joins TRBV30 to TRBJ1-4; TRBD1 is a possible D gene (6 bases). In germline, CDR1 is GTSNPN, CDR2 SVGIG (reference sequence). V lost 5 bases and J lost 4, with 14 bases in between. CDR3 length: 14 residues. The CDR3 spells CAWDEQGINEKLFF. For the CDR3, the DNA is TGTGCCTGGGATGAACAGGGAATTAATGAAAAACTGTTTTTT.

This clonotype was detected many times. The rearrangement joins TRBV15 to TRBJ1-6; possibly TRBD1 for D (6 bases). Per germline, CDR1 LNHNV and CDR2 YYDKDF (reference sequence). The CDR3 is 14 residues long. Trimming stripped 5 bases from V and 10 bases from J, with 15 bases between. CDR3 DNA: TGTGCCACCAGCGAGCCCTACAGGGACTCACCCCTCCACTTT. Protein sequence: CATSEPYRDSPLHF.

This clonotype showed up just once. The chain joins TRBV4-1 to TRBJ2-7; 8 bases line up with TRBD1. V trimming: 1 base; J trimming: 6 bases; junction bases outside the gene matches: 11. Germline CDR1 and CDR2: MGHRA and YSYEKL. The CDR3 is 16 amino acids. The CDR3 DNA reads as TGCGCCAGCAGCCAAGTCGGGCAGGGGGCCATAAGCGAGCAGTACTTC. It specifies CASSQVGQGAISEQYF.

The chain carries TRBV7-2 and TRBJ2-7; 11 bases are a match to TRBD2. The CDR3 is 16 amino acids. The junction had 9 bases not matched to a gene; V was cut back by 2 bases and J by 6 bases. Germline CDR1 SGHTA, CDR2 FQGNSA. CDR3 amino acids: CASSLSVRLAGSEQYF. CDR3 in DNA: TGTGCCAGCAGCTTATCTGTGCGACTAGCGGGAAGCGAGCAGTACTTC.

This clonotype was observed a handful of times. The gene calls are TRBV9 and TRBJ1-2; D may be TRBD1 (5 bases). The germline V and J ends were trimmed by 0 bases and 8 bases, with 14 bases remaining between them. There are 14 residues in the CDR3. CDR1 SGDLS and CDR2 YYNGEE come from the germline V gene. CDR3 nucleotide sequence: TGTGCCAGCAGCGTAGATGGGGCCTTGGACGGCTACACCTTC. Translating gives CASSVDGALDGYTF.

This clonotype was detected ten times or more. The chain is built from TRBV20-1 and TRBJ1-1, with D tentatively TRBD1 (5 bases). The germline V gene encodes CDR1 DFQATT and CDR2 SNEGSKA (reference sequence). The V and J ends lost 1 base and 5 bases respectively, with 8 bases between them. This CDR3 has 12 residues. The chain's CDR3 is CSARAGGTEAFF. The CDR3 bases are TGCAGTGCTAGAGCTGGGGGAACTGAAGCTTTCTTT.

Ten or more counts support this clonotype. The V and J genes are TRBV10-2 and TRBJ2-2; no clear D. CDR1 and CDR2 (germline): WSHSY, SAAADI. Trimming removed 4 bases from V and 0 bases from J, with 6 bases in between. The CDR3 has 14 residues. The chain's CDR3 is CASSGQANTGELFF. DNA for the CDR3: TGCGCCAGCAGTGGGCAGGCGAACACCGGGGAGCTGTTTTTT.

There are many counts of this clonotype. DNA for the CDR3: TGTGCCAGCAGCTTTCGGGGACAGGTCTATGGCTACACCTTC. This sequence encodes CASSFRGQVYGYTF. This chain joins TRBV28 and TRBJ1-2; 8 bases are shared with TRBD1. Trimming removed 6 bases from V and 4 bases from J; junction bases left unmatched: 7. The germline gives CDR1 MDHEN, CDR2 SYDVKM. The CDR3 consists of 14 residues.

This clonotype was detected many times. This chain uses TRBV5-1 with TRBJ2-5; no definite D call. Trimming removed 0 bases from V and 4 bases from J, with 13 bases in between. In germline, CDR1 is SGHRS, CDR2 YFSETQ. The length of the CDR3 is 15 residues. CDR3 nucleotide sequence: TGCGCCAGCAGCTTGGCCTGGTCGTCCCGAGAGACCCAGTACTTC. Translating it yields CASSLAWSSRETQYF.

This clonotype occurred many times. The chain links TRBV12-3 or TRBV12-4 to TRBJ1-3; TRBD1 agrees at 7 bases. The J segment lost 3 bases and the V segment lost 5 bases, leaving 10 bases of the junction unmatched. The CDR3 spans 16 residues. The DNA of the CDR3 is TGTGCCAGCAGTCCCCGACAGGGATTAAGTGGAAACACCATATATTTT. Translating gives CASSPRQGLSGNTIYF.

The sample holds many counts of this clonotype. This chain joins TRBV10-3 and TRBJ2-6; 9 bases are shared with TRBD1. The CDR3 consists of 16 residues. V shed 4 bases, J shed 2 bases, and the junction held 3 bases outside the gene matches. Looked up from germline, CDR1 is ENHRY and CDR2 is SYGVKD. In DNA, the CDR3 is TGTGCCATCAGTGGGACAGGGGTCGCTGGGGCCAACGTCCTGACTTTC. Translating gives CAISGTGVAGANVLTF.

In this sample, this clonotype turned up many times. The chain uses TRBV14 and TRBJ2-1, with TRBD1 matching over 11 bases. CDR3 size: 17 residues. The trim removed 4 bases at V and 9 bases at J, leaving 14 bases unmatched. In germline, CDR1 is SGHDN, CDR2 FVKESK. CDR3 region: CASSLRTGTGGLVEQFF. The CDR3 DNA is TGTGCCAGCAGCCTCAGGACCGGGACAGGGGGATTGGTTGAGCAGTTCTTC.

This clonotype was recorded many times. The chain joins TRBV7-3 to TRBJ2-3; 10 nucleotides agree with TRBD1. The germline gives CDR1 SGHTA, CDR2 FQGTGA. Unmatched junction bases numbered 5, after V lost 1 base and J lost 4 bases. The CDR3 contains 16 residues. CDR3 sequence (DNA): TGTGCCAGCAGCTTAAGAGGGACAGGGGCCTCAGATACGCAGTATTTT. It yields the protein CASSLRGTGASDTQYF.

The table lists this clonotype with a few counts. This chain connects TRBV13 to TRBJ2-7; D possibly corresponds to TRBD2 (6 bases). CDR1 and CDR2 from the germline V gene are PRHDT and FYEKMQ (reference sequence). This CDR3 has 17 amino acids. V shed 5 bases and J shed 0 bases, with 20 bases lying between them. DNA for the CDR3: TGTGCCAGCAGCCGCAGTCTAGTGGGCGGGGACTCCTACGAGCAGTACTTC. It translates to CASSRSLVGGDSYEQYF.

J is TRBJ2-1 and V is TRBV2; D possibly corresponds to TRBD1 (6 bases). The CDR3 consists of 17 residues. Germline V gene lookup returns CDR1 SNHLY and CDR2 FYNNEI. V was pared by 5 bases and J by 5 bases, with 22 bases between. CDR3 in DNA: TGTGCCAGCAGTAGTCTGGAGTCGGTGGCAGGGGACAATGAGCAGTTCTTC. It is translated as CASSSLESVAGDNEQFF.